This T cell receptor beta chain was obtained from a study of Ad26.COV2.S vaccination and SARS-CoV-2 variants. Study as a whole: COV1001, an Ad26.COV2.S trial, supplied this vaccine-arm donor. Once, or twice with 56 days between doses, Ad26.COV2.S was given intramuscularly. Study-level findings and limits: There was reportedly substantial breadth in spike-specific CD8+ and CD4+ T cell responses after vaccination.

Noted treatment: around 19 received Ad26.COV2.S at low or high dose, single or two shots; five or six received placebo; per-sample allocation not given. Day 63 after the first vaccine or placebo injection was the time point for sampling. Ad26.COV2.S expressed prefusion-stabilized spike from the original Wuhan strain. A word on this clone: What it binds is unknown. Distinct nucleotide sequences in the sample also encode this CDR3.

Libraries were prepared by immunoSEQ multiplex PCR; TCRdb keeps only in-frame clonotypes and omits some of them. The sample contains 400,000 to 450,000 clones, approximately 90% of which appear only once. The sequencing used peripheral blood, collected in a trial of Ad26.COV2.S vaccine versus placebo. The TCR originated in a person between 18 and 65 years old who received the Ad26.COV2.S COVID-19 vaccine or a placebo.

The CDR3, as DNA: TGCAGTGCCGAGTACAATGAGCAGTTCTTC. Translated: CSAEYNEQFF. The chain has TRBV20-1 and TRBJ2-1; D is uncertain. This CDR3 is 10 amino acids long. With 6 bases removed from V and 4 bases from J, the gap between germline ends came to 4 bases. Per germline, CDR1 DFQATT and CDR2 SNEGSKA (reference sequence).